This record looks at one T cell receptor beta chain sequence and its context. CDR1 LGHNA and CDR2 YSLEER come from the germline V gene. V was pared by 0 bases and J by 10 bases, with 10 bases between. The CDR3 loop spans 13 amino acids. The sample originates from a study of blood T cell repertoires in COVID-19. For the study at large: Samples representing acute and convalescent COVID-19 were sourced from the United States, Italy and Spain.

Original processing notes: Quantification of nucleated cells was approximated via reference gene primer amplification. Profiling relied on immunoSEQ multiplex PCR, and the TCRdb table lists in-frame clones only, not all of them. The V and J calls and clone size are taken from that table; D and trimming were inferred from the DNA. The table records under 350,000 clones, approximately 83% of them present only once. This sequence originates from a human donor in a cohort sampled during active COVID-19. The chain has TRBV4-3 and TRBJ2-1, with D uncertain. The sample consisted of peripheral blood. The CDR3 region is CASSQEIGSEQFF. Written as DNA, the CDR3 is TGCGCCAGCAGCCAAGAAATCGGGTCGGAGCAGTTCTTC.